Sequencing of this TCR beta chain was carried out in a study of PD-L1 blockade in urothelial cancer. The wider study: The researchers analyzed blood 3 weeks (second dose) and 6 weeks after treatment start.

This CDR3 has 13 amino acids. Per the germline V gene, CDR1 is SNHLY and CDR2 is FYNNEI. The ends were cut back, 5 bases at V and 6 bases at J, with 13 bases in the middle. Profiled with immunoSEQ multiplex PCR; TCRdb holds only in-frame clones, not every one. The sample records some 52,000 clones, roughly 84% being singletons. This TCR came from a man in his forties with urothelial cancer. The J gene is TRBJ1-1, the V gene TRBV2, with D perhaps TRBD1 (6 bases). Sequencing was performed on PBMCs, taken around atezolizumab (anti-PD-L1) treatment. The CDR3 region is CASSPQGSAEAFF. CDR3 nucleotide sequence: TGTGCCAGCAGTCCCCAGGGGTCAGCTGAAGCTTTCTTT.